The clone carrying this TCR beta chain was seen at least ten times. This CDR3 is built from 17 residues. Germline trimming cut 0 bases from V and 2 bases from J; bases unmatched to any gene: 7. Germline CDR1 and CDR2: LGHNA and YSLEER. This specimen comes from a study of HIV-infected patients and healthy controls. All unsorted peripheral T cells were captured because whole blood was used without fractionation. Alpha and beta constant-region primers primed reverse transcription of about 0.5 ug RNA. Alpha and beta chain libraries were made separately by chain-specific third strand synthesis with multiplexing indices. TCRdb re-derived calls from the 5' RACE reads in MiXCR, one entry per CDR3 protein. The sample gives 20,000 to 30,000 distinct CDR3 sequences, roughly 8.7% of which show up once; 3% to 4.5% is in the top ten.

This TCR was sampled from an adult in good health. The V gene is TRBV4-3, the J gene TRBJ2-3, with 8 bases identical to TRBD2. Sequencing used blood. CDR3 coding DNA: TGCGCCAGCAGCCAAGAGCTGATAGCGGGGTTCACAGATACGCAGTATTTT. This codes for CASSQELIAGFTDTQYF.